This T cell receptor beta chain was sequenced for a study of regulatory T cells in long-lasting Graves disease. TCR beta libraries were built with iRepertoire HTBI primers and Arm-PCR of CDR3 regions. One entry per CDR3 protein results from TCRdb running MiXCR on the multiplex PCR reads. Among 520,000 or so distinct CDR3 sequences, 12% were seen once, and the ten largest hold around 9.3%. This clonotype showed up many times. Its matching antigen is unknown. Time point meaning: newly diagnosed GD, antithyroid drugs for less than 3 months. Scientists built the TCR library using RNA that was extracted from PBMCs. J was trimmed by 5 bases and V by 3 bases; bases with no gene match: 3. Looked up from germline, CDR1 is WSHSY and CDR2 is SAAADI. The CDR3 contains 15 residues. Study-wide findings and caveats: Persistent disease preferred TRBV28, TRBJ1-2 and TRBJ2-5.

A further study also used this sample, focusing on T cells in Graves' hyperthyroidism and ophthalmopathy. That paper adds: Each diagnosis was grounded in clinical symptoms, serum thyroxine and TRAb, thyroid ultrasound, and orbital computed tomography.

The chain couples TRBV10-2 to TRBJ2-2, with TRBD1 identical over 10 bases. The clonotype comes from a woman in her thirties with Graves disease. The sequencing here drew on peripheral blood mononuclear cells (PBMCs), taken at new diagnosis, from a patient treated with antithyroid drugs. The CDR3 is CASSDWTGGTGELFF. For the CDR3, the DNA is TGCGCCAGCAGTGATTGGACAGGGGGAACCGGGGAGCTGTTTTTT.